The 3 T cell receptor beta chains listed next were all sequenced from one sample in a study of T cells in Graves' hyperthyroidism and ophthalmopathy. Researchers amplified the TCR beta CDR3 regions from RNA transcripts. The TCR CDR3 first-round RT-PCR relied on the HTBI primer set. TCRdb re-derived calls from the multiplex PCR reads in MiXCR, one entry per CDR3 protein. Counted here are over 200,000 distinct CDR3 sequences, about 16% occurring once; the ten biggest clones make up around 47%. The sample was blood. All receptors derive from a man between 40 and 49 years old with Graves' hyperthyroidism.

Details on this clonotype: This may stem from a read error, because a much larger clone lies one nucleotide away. The J gene is TRBJ1-1, the V gene TRBV2; D is perhaps TRBD1 (6 bases). CDR1 SNHLY and CDR2 FYNNEI come from the germline V gene. V was clipped by 6 bases and J by 1 base, with 12 bases between them. CDR3 length equals 14 residues. CDR3 protein: CASRSDRSNTEAFF. The DNA for the CDR3 is TGTGCCAGCAGGAGTGACAGGTCGAACACTGAAGCTTTCTTT.

This clonotype has ten or more counts. The chain combines TRBV3-1 with TRBJ1-5; D is perhaps TRBD1 (6 bases). This CDR3 is built from 14 residues. V lost 1 base and J 9 bases, leaving 13 bases between the germline ends. Germline values: CDR1 LGHDT, CDR2 YNNKEL (reference sequence). The CDR3, as DNA: TGTGCCAGCAGCCAAGGGACAGACCTTCGGCCCCAGCATTTT. Its translation is CASSQGTDLRPQHF.

At least ten counts were recorded for this clonotype. CDR3 nucleotides: TGTGCCAGCAGTTTTCGGAGGGGCGAGCAGTACTTC. Protein: CASSFRRGEQYF. The chain couples TRBV28 to TRBJ2-7; D is perhaps TRBD2 (6 bases). The V gene's germline CDR1 is MDHEN and CDR2 SYDVKM. The CDR3 covers 12 residues. V was pared by 3 bases and J by 6 bases, with 9 bases between.